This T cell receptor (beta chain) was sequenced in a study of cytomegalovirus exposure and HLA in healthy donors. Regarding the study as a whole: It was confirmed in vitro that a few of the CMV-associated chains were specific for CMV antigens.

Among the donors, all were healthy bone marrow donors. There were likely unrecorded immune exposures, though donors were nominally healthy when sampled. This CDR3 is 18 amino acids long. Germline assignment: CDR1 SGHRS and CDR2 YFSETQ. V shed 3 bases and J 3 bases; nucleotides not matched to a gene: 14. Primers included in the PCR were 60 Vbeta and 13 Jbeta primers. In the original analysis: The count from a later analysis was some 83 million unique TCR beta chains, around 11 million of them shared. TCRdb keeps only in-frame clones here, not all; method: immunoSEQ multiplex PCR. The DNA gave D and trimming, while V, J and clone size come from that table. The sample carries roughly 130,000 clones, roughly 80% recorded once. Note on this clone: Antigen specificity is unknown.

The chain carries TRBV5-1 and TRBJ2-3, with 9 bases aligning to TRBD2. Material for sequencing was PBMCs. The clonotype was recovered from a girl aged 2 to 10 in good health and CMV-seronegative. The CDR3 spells CASSWRALRGGLTDTQYF. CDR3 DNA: TGCGCCAGCAGCTGGAGGGCTTTGCGGGGGGGCTTGACAGATACGCAGTATTTT. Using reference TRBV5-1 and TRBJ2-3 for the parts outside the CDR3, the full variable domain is KAGVTQTPRYLIKTRGQQVTLSCSPISGHRSVSWYQQTPGQGLQFLFEYFSETQRNKGNFPGRFSGRQFSNSRSEMNVSTLELGDSALYLCASSWRALRGGLTDTQYFGPGTRLTVL.